These 13 T cell receptor beta chains originate from one sample sequenced in a study of CD8 T cells in Susac syndrome. Roughly 0.45 to 1 ug RNA was reverse transcribed with random hexamers. TCRdb called the immunoSEQ multiplex PCR reads again in MiXCR, with one record for every CDR3 protein. The sample lists hundreds of thousands of distinct CDR3 sequences, 89% occurring once. The sample taken for sequencing was CD8+ T cells from PBMCs. The origin of the receptors is a human donor with multiple sclerosis.

The chain carries TRBV7-3 and TRBJ2-7; TRBD1 might be the D (5 bases). V shed 2 bases and J shed 5 bases, with 10 bases lying between them. The CDR3 consists of 13 residues. Germline CDR1 and CDR2: SGHTA and FQGTGA. CDR3 protein: CASSLPGQHEQYF. The CDR3 DNA reads TGTGCCAGCAGCTTACCCGGACAACACGAGCAGTACTTC. The variable domain in full, completed from reference TRBV7-3 and TRBJ2-7, reads GAGVSQTPSNKVTEKGKYVELRCDPISGHTALYWYRQSLGQGPEFLIYFQGTGAADDSGLPNDRFFAVRPEGSVSTLKIQRTERGDSAVYLCASSLPGQHEQYFGPGTRLTVT.

This rearrangement joins TRBV9 to TRBJ2-1; D unresolved. The CDR3 spans 15 residues. Trimming took 0 bases from V and 4 from J, leaving 11 bases between them. CDR1 and CDR2 from the germline V gene are SGDLS and YYNGEE. The CDR3 spells CASSVGSVGYNEQFF. CDR3 coding DNA: TGTGCCAGCAGCGTAGGGTCAGTAGGGTACAATGAGCAGTTCTTC.

The CDR3 DNA reads TGTGCCAGCAGCCCTAGCGGGGGGAGTTACACCGGGGAGCTGTTTTTT. Protein product: CASSPSGGSYTGELFF. The rearrangement uses TRBV11-2 and TRBJ2-2, with 11 bases fitting TRBD2. V lost 5 bases and J lost 3; bases outside the gene matches: 5. CDR3 length: 16 amino acids. Germline V gives CDR1 SGHAT, CDR2 FQNNGV.

V and J are TRBV6-5 and TRBJ2-1, with 15 bases that match TRBD2. J gave up 15 bases and V 4 bases, and 10 bases lay outside the gene matches. Germline values: CDR1 MNHEY, CDR2 SVGAGI. The CDR3 spans 15 residues. The CDR3 is CASSSGLAGGWGWFF. The CDR3 DNA reads as TGTGCCAGCAGTTCCGGACTAGCGGGAGGGTGGGGTTGGTTCTTC.

This clonotype was seen only a few times. This rearrangement joins TRBV7-9 to TRBJ2-5; D might be TRBD1 (6 bases). Trimming took 2 bases from V and 5 from J, leaving 15 bases between them. Germline V gene sequence: CDR1 SEHNR, CDR2 FQNEAQ (reference sequence). This CDR3 has 15 amino acids. The CDR3 loop reads CASSLTGTIGETQYF. The DNA for the CDR3 is TGTGCCAGCAGCTTAACCGGGACAATCGGCGAGACCCAGTACTTC.

The chain links TRBV5-6 to TRBJ2-3; D not certain. The CDR3 covers 16 residues. V was pared by 0 bases and J by 2 bases, with 13 bases between. Germline V gene sequence: CDR1 SGHDT, CDR2 YYEEEE. CDR3 nucleotide sequence: TGTGCCAGCAGCTTGGAAGGACGGCAGAACACAGATACGCAGTATTTT. Translation gives CASSLEGRQNTDTQYF.

The rearrangement joins TRBV5-1 to TRBJ1-5, with 9 bases that match TRBD1. Germline V gene data show CDR1 as SGHRS and CDR2 as YFSETQ. Losses at the gene ends were 3 bases for V and 3 bases for J; bases not matched to a gene: 4. CDR3 length: 15 amino acids. CDR3 amino acids: CASSYGTGSNQPQHF. For the CDR3, the DNA is TGCGCCAGCAGCTACGGGACAGGGTCCAATCAGCCCCAGCATTTT. Combining the CDR3 with reference TRBV5-1 and TRBJ1-5 gives the whole variable domain KAGVTQTPRYLIKTRGQQVTLSCSPISGHRSVSWYQQTPGQGLQFLFEYFSETQRNKGNFPGRFSGRQFSNSRSEMNVSTLELGDSALYLCASSYGTGSNQPQHFGDGTRLSIL.

The rearrangement joins TRBV19 to TRBJ1-1, with a weak D call TRBD1 (6 bases). In germline, CDR1 is LNHDA, CDR2 SQIVND (reference sequence). The CDR3 is 14 residues long. Trimming took 6 bases from V and 2 from J, leaving 13 bases between them. The CDR3 protein is CASSAGEGNTEAFF. Here the CDR3 DNA reads TGTGCCAGTAGCGCAGGGGAGGGCAACACTGAAGCTTTCTTT.

This clonotype was counted a few times. The chain links TRBV6-1 to TRBJ2-7, with no clear D. The V and J ends lost 6 bases and 1 base respectively, with 16 bases between them. Germline values: CDR1 MNHNS, CDR2 SASEGT. The CDR3 contains 15 residues. The CDR3 DNA reads TGTGCCAGCAGCCCCGAAGACCACTCGTCCTACGAGCAGTACTTC. Translation: CASSPEDHSSYEQYF.

The V and J genes are TRBV10-3 and TRBJ2-7; TRBD2 is a possible D gene (6 bases). The CDR3 consists of 12 residues. The V gene lost 3 bases and the J gene lost 4 bases, with 7 bases spanning the gap. From germline, CDR1 is ENHRY and CDR2 SYGVKD. The CDR3 nucleotides are TGTGCCATCAGTGACGGGGGTTACGAGCAGTACTTC. This sequence encodes CAISDGGYEQYF.

The chain combines TRBV5-5 with TRBJ1-5, with D perhaps TRBD1 (6 bases). V lost 0 bases to trimming and J lost 7 bases, with 11 bases between them. CDR1 and CDR2 (germline): SGHKS, YYEKEE (reference sequence). CDR3 length equals 14 residues. The chain's CDR3 is CASSLEQGNQPQHF. CDR3 DNA sequence: TGTGCCAGCAGCTTGGAGCAGGGGAACCAGCCCCAGCATTTT.

The count of this clonotype is one. The V and J genes are TRBV4-2 and TRBJ2-7; TRBD2 matches at 8 bases. Germline V gene sequence: CDR1 LGHNA, CDR2 YNFKEQ. The CDR3 is 15 amino acids. Trimming took 3 bases from V and 1 from J; bases not matched to a gene: 5. CDR3 in amino acids: CASSHQAGESYEQYF. The CDR3 DNA is TGTGCCAGCAGCCATCAAGCGGGGGAGTCCTACGAGCAGTACTTC.

The gene calls are TRBV7-9 and TRBJ2-5; TRBD1 is a possible D gene (5 bases). V was trimmed by 5 bases and J by 3 bases, leaving 13 bases between them. Germline CDR1 reads SEHNR; CDR2 reads FQNEAQ (reference sequence). The CDR3 spans 14 residues. In DNA form, the CDR3 reads TGTGCCAGCAGCCCAACGGACAAAAAAGAGACCCAGTACTTC. Translating it yields CASSPTDKKETQYF.